Sequencing of this TCR beta chain was carried out in a study of blood T cell repertoires in COVID-19. Study-level background: Acute and convalescent COVID-19 samples came from the United States, Italy and Spain.

Cohort placement rested on clinical history that participants reported themselves. Germline V CDR1 and CDR2: MNHEY, SVGEGT. This CDR3 is built from 13 residues. V was shortened by 1 base and J by 2 bases, with 5 bases between the two germline ends. Generated by immunoSEQ multiplex PCR, the TCRdb table keeps only in-frame clones and is missing some. Of approximately 220,000 clones in the sample, 87% were seen once. V is TRBV6-2 or TRBV6-3 and J is TRBJ2-5; no reliable D call. The TCR originated in a woman younger than 45 with acute COVID-19. Material for sequencing was PBMCs or T cells enriched from blood (not recorded which). In DNA form, the CDR3 reads TGTGCCAGCAGTTACTACGAGCAAGAGACCCAGTACTTC. Encoded protein: CASSYYEQETQYF.